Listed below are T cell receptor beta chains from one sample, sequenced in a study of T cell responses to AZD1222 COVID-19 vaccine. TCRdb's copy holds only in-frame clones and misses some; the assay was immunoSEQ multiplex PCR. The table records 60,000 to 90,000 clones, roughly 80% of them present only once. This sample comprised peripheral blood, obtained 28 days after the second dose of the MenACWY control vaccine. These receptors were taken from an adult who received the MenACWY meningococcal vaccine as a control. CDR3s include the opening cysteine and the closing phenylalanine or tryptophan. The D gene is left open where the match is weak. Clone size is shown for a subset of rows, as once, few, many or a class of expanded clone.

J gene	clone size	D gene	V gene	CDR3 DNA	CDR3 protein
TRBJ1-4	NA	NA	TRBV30	TGTGCCTGGAGTGTAGGCCTTCTCATTGGAGGTGAAAAACTGTTTTTT	CAWSVGLLIGGEKLFF
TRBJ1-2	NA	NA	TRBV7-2	TGTGCCAGCAGCCCCCGGGGGGGGATCTATGGCTACACCTTC	CASSPRGGIYGYTF
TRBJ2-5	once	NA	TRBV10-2	TGCGCCAGCAGTGATAGGGGACCCCTGGGGGGAGAGACCCAGTACTTC	CASSDRGPLGGETQYF
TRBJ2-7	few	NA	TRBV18	TGTGCCAGCTCACCACCAATCACTTCGGAGGGAACGTTCTACGAGCAGTACTTC	CASSPPITSEGTFYEQYF
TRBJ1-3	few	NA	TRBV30	TGTGCCTGGAGCGCGGGACACGCCTGGAACACCATATATTTT	CAWSAGHAWNTIYF
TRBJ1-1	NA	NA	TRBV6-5	TGTGCCAGCAGTCCTTCTCTATTACAGGGAGATGCTTTCTTT	CASSPSLLQGDAFF
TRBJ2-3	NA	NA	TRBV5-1	TGCGCCAGCAGCTTATCTCCGGGGGCCACAGATACGCAGTATTTT	CASSLSPGATDTQYF
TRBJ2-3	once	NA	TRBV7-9	TGTGCCAGCAGCTCCCGGGCCGAGGGGGATACGCAGTATTTT	CASSSRAEGDTQYF
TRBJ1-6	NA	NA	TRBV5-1	TGCGCCAGCAGCCCGGAAGGGGAGGATTCACCCCTCCACTTT	CASSPEGEDSPLHF
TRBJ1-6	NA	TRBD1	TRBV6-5	TGTGCCAGCAGTCCGGGACAGAACAATTCACCCCTCCACTTT	CASSPGQNNSPLHF
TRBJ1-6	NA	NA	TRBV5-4	TGTGCCAGCAGCCCAAACCAGGGCCGGAATTCACCCCTCCACTTT	CASSPNQGRNSPLHF
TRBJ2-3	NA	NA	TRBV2	TGTGCCAGCAGTGTGCAGTTAATCAGCACAGATACGCAGTATTTT	CASSVQLISTDTQYF
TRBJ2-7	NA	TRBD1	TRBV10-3	TGTGCCATCAGTTCCGGGACAGGGACCTACGAGCAGTACTTC	CAISSGTGTYEQYF
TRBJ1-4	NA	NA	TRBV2	TGTGCCAGCAGTGTTTTTGAAAAACTGTTTTTT	CASSVFEKLFF
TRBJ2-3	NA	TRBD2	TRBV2	TGTGCCAGCACTAGCGGGGGGGCCTCTACGCAGTATTTT	CASTSGGASTQYF
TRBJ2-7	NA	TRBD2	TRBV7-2	TGTGCCAGCAGCCTTGGGACTACCTACGAGCAGTACTTC	CASSLGTTYEQYF
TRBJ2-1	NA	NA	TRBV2	TGTGCCAGCAAAGGTCCTGCAGGTCCAAACAATGAGCAGTTCTTC	CASKGPAGPNNEQFF
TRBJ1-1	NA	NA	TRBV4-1	TGCGCCAGCAGCCTAAGCATGAACACTGAAGCTTTCTTT	CASSLSMNTEAFF
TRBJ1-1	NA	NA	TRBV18	TGTGCCAGCTCCCCTTGGGGGGGAGGAAACACTGAAGCTTTCTTT	CASSPWGGGNTEAFF
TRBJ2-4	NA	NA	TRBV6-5	TGTGCCAGCAGCGGATCAGCCAAAAACATTCAGTACTTC	CASSGSAKNIQYF
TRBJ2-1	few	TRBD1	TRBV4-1	TGCGCCAGCAGTCAAGCGACAGGGAGAATTGGGAATGAGCAGTTCTTC	CASSQATGRIGNEQFF
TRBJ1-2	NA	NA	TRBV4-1	TGCGCCAGCAGCCAAGATGGCACAGGACGGTGGGGCTACACCTTC	CASSQDGTGRWGYTF
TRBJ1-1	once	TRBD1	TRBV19	TGTGCCAGTAGTACTTCACGACAGGGGGCGGGGACTGAAGCTTTCTTT	CASSTSRQGAGTEAFF
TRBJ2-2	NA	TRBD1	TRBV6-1	TGTGCCAGCAGTGAAGCTTCCCTCGGGACAGGGGGCAAAGGGGAGCTGTTTTTT	CASSEASLGTGGKGELFF